The 24 T cell receptor beta chains below were found in one sample sequenced in a study of CD8+ T cells in alopecia areata. Stated treatment: oral pan-JAK inhibitor, 5-10 mg twice daily. In each case, RNA was isolated and then reverse transcribed into cDNA as the sequencing template. The protocol was immunoSEQ multiplex PCR, while the TCRdb copy is restricted to in-frame clones and leaves out a portion. The table includes some 180,000 clones, 45% to 60% detected once. The input for sequencing was CD8+ T cells sorted from blood, taken at week 52, from a patient treated with tofacitinib. The source is a human donor with alopecia areata.

The rearrangement joins TRBV11-2 to TRBJ2-1; D might be TRBD2 (7 bases). V was shortened by 4 bases and J by 9 bases, with 10 bases between the two germline ends. The CDR3 has 12 amino acids. Per germline, CDR1 SGHAT and CDR2 FQNNGV. The CDR3 region is CASSWGGPEQFF. The CDR3 DNA is TGTGCCAGCAGCTGGGGGGGCCCTGAGCAGTTCTTC.

V and J are TRBV15 and TRBJ1-2, with D hard to call. The germline V and J ends were trimmed by 1 base and 3 bases, with 15 bases remaining between them. Germline assignment: CDR1 LNHNV and CDR2 YYDKDF (reference sequence). The CDR3 is made up of 16 amino acids. The CDR3 coding sequence is TGTGCCACCAGCAGAGGGAGGGCCGAAATTTACTATGGCTACACCTTC. Translation: CATSRGRAEIYYGYTF.

J is TRBJ1-1 and V is TRBV11-2; no reliable D call. The V end lost 0 bases, the J end lost 1 base, and 12 bases lay between the germline ends. This CDR3 is built from 16 residues. Looked up from germline, CDR1 is SGHAT and CDR2 is FQNNGV. The CDR3 bases are TGTGCCAGCAGCTTAGAGTTTGGGCAACCGAACACTGAAGCTTTCTTT. Translating it yields CASSLEFGQPNTEAFF.

The chain is built from TRBV7-3 and TRBJ2-1, with 12 bases matching TRBD2. CDR3 length equals 17 residues. The J segment lost 8 bases and the V segment lost 5 bases, leaving 13 bases of the junction unmatched. Per germline, CDR1 SGHTA and CDR2 FQGTGA. CDR3 nucleotides: TGTGCCAGCAGCCTTTGGGCTAGCGGGGGGGCAGGTCATGAGCAGTTCTTC. This gives the protein CASSLWASGGAGHEQFF.

This clone was found a few times. The rearrangement uses TRBV5-1 and TRBJ1-1; D call uncertain. This CDR3 contains 16 residues. Germline assignment: CDR1 SGHRS and CDR2 YFSETQ. V was pared by 0 bases and J by 1 base, with 13 bases between. This CDR3 reads CASSLDGELGNTEAFF. CDR3 nucleotide sequence: TGCGCCAGCAGCTTGGATGGGGAACTGGGGAACACTGAAGCTTTCTTT.

This rearrangement joins TRBV7-2 to TRBJ2-7; D remains unclear. Germline V gene data show CDR1 as SGHTA and CDR2 as FQGNSA. The CDR3 contains 13 residues. V was pared by 0 bases and J by 4 bases, with 7 bases between. CDR3 coding DNA: TGTGCCAGCAGCTTAGCTGGCAGATACGAGCAGTACTTC. It yields the protein CASSLAGRYEQYF.

This clone showed up many times. The chain joins TRBV23-1 to TRBJ2-1; 9 bases align to TRBD2. Being an ORF, TRBV23-1 has a function that is uncertain. After removal of 8 bases from V and 7 bases from J, the junction contained 9 bases not matched to a gene. The CDR3 consists of 14 residues. The CDR3 bases are TGCGCCAGCCCCAGGGGACTAGCTGTTAATGAGCAGTTCTTC. It encodes CASPRGLAVNEQFF.

The genes are TRBV18 and TRBJ1-4; D perhaps matches TRBD1 (5 bases). Between the trimmed V and J ends, which lost 3 bases and 7 bases, there was a span of 12 bases. Germline lookup yields CDR1 KGHSH and CDR2 LQKENI. The CDR3 sequence is 14 residues long. CDR3 region: CASSPGTAFEKLFF. CDR3 nucleotide sequence: TGTGCCAGCTCACCTGGGACCGCATTTGAAAAACTGTTTTTT. Filled out from reference TRBV18 and TRBJ1-4, the complete variable domain reads NAGVMQNPRHLVRRRGQEARLRCSPMKGHSHVYWYRQLPEEGLKFMVYLQKENIIDESGMPKERFSAEFPKEGPSILRIQQVVRGDSAAYFCASSPGTAFEKLFFGSGTQLSVL.

DNA of the CDR3: TGTGCCAGCACAGATGGCAATGAGCAGTTCTTC. As protein: CASTDGNEQFF. The rearrangement uses TRBV2 and TRBJ2-1; D unclear. The germline V gene has CDR1 SNHLY and CDR2 FYNNEI. The germline V and J ends were trimmed by 7 bases and 6 bases, with 7 bases remaining between them. The CDR3 is made up of 11 amino acids.

About this clone itself: Other DNA sequences in this sample translate to the same CDR3. The chain uses TRBV19 and TRBJ1-5; D is unresolved. CDR3 length: 15 amino acids. The germline gives CDR1 LNHDA, CDR2 SQIVND (reference sequence). The V end lost 1 base, the J end lost 1 base, and 8 bases lay between the germline ends. The CDR3 DNA sequence: TGTGCCAGTAGTATAGTTCCGGGGAGCAATCAGCCCCAGCATTTT. Translation gives CASSIVPGSNQPQHF. Supplemented by reference TRBV19 and TRBJ1-5, the full variable domain reads DGGITQSPKYLFRKEGQNVTLSCEQNLNHDAMYWYRQDPGQGLRLIYYSQIVNDFQKGDIAEGYSVSREKKESFPLTVTSAQKNPTAFYLCASSIVPGSNQPQHFGDGTRLSIL.

The CDR3 loop reads CASSLDSYNEQFF. The DNA of the CDR3 is TGTGCCAGCAGCCTGGACAGCTACAATGAGCAGTTCTTC. The chain uses TRBV6-1 and TRBJ2-1, with a possible D match to TRBD1 (6 bases). Germline V gene lookup returns CDR1 MNHNS and CDR2 SASEGT. Deletions cut 6 bases from V and 3 bases from J, with 9 bases between. The CDR3 is 13 amino acids.

The chain links TRBV6-6 to TRBJ2-1, with 8 bases identical to TRBD2. Per the germline V gene, CDR1 is MNHNY and CDR2 is SVGAGI (reference sequence). V lost 1 base, J lost 7 bases, and 6 bases stayed unmatched. The CDR3 contains 15 residues. As DNA, the CDR3 is TGTGCCAGCAGTTACTGGACGGGGGGGTTAAATGAGCAGTTCTTC. This translates into CASSYWTGGLNEQFF.

This clone was seen a few times. The chain employs TRBV7-2 and TRBJ1-2, with TRBD1 matching over 11 bases. V trimming: 7 bases; J trimming: 8 bases; junction bases outside the gene matches: 12. Per germline, CDR1 SGHTA and CDR2 FQGNSA. The CDR3 has 15 amino acids. The CDR3 DNA follows: TGTGCCAGCACTACCCCAGGACAGGGGGCGAGAGGCTACACCTTC. Translating it yields CASTTPGQGARGYTF.

The chain is built from TRBV29-1 and TRBJ2-1, with a tentative D call TRBD2 (6 bases). The CDR3 sequence is 14 residues long. Trimming stripped 3 bases from V and 3 bases from J, with 12 bases between. Looked up from germline, CDR1 is SQVTM and CDR2 is ANQGSEA. DNA of the CDR3: TGCAGCGTTGAGCCGGGACTGCACTACAATGAGCAGTTCTTC. Translation: CSVEPGLHYNEQFF.

This clone showed up just a few times. Other nucleotide sequences in the sample specify the same CDR3. V usage is TRBV7-9 and J usage is TRBJ1-2, with TRBD1 as a possible D gene (5 bases). Germline V gene data show CDR1 as SEHNR and CDR2 as FQNEAQ (reference sequence). The V end lost 4 bases, the J end lost 0 bases, and 9 bases lay between the germline ends. The CDR3 covers 14 residues. CDR3 nucleotide sequence: TGTGCCAGCAGCTCCGGGGGGGCTAACTATGGCTACACCTTC. Its translation: CASSSGGANYGYTF.

The chain links TRBV5-6 to TRBJ2-3; D unclear. The CDR3 is 12 residues long. Trimming took 4 bases from V and 0 from J, leaving 3 bases between them. In germline, CDR1 is SGHDT, CDR2 YYEEEE. This CDR3 reads CASSVSTDTQYF. DNA for the CDR3: TGTGCCAGCAGCGTTAGCACAGATACGCAGTATTTT.

This clone has just a few counts. The CDR3 nucleotides read TGTGCCACCAGCAGAGATTATCGGGCAGGATCTGGCAACATTCAGTACTTC. This encodes CATSRDYRAGSGNIQYF. The chain recombines TRBV15 with TRBJ2-4; no clear D. Between the trimmed V and J ends, which lost 0 bases and 7 bases, there was a span of 19 bases. Germline assignment: CDR1 LNHNV and CDR2 YYDKDF (reference sequence). CDR3 length equals 17 residues.

CDR3 nucleotide sequence: TGCGCCAGCACCCAAGGGGGGACAGGGGTCGTTTGGAACACCGGGGAGCTGTTTTTT. Protein product: CASTQGGTGVVWNTGELFF. The chain joins TRBV23-1 to TRBJ2-2; 10 bases fit TRBD1. TRBV23-1 counts as an open reading frame of uncertain function. The length of the CDR3 is 19 residues. V dropped 7 bases and J dropped 1; count of bases not matched to a gene: 15.

The chain employs TRBV5-1 and TRBJ2-7; unclear D gene. The ends were cut back, 0 bases at V and 2 bases at J, with 9 bases in the middle. The CDR3 sequence is 14 residues long. Germline V CDR1 and CDR2: SGHRS, YFSETQ. CDR3 amino acids: CASSLGRPTYEQYF. The DNA of the CDR3 is TGCGCCAGCAGCTTGGGCAGGCCTACCTACGAGCAGTACTTC.

The V gene is TRBV5-1, the J gene TRBJ2-7, with D hard to call. This CDR3 is 13 amino acids long. Per the germline V gene, CDR1 is SGHRS and CDR2 is YFSETQ. Trimming left V 2 bases short and J 6 bases short, with 12 bases between. The CDR3 region has the DNA TGCGCCAGCAGCTTTGGCCCCTTGGGCGAGCAGTACTTC. Its translation is CASSFGPLGEQYF.

V is TRBV5-6 and J is TRBJ2-5, with TRBD1 matching 9 bases. J was trimmed by 1 base and V by 0 bases; bases with no gene match: 4. Germline V gives CDR1 SGHDT, CDR2 YYEEEE. The CDR3 has 16 residues. The CDR3 region has the DNA TGTGCCAGCAGCTTGGCCAGGGGACAGGGCCAAGAGACCCAGTACTTC. Translating gives CASSLARGQGQETQYF.

The rearrangement joins TRBV5-6 to TRBJ2-7; tentatively, D is TRBD2 (6 bases). The germline V and J ends were trimmed by 0 bases and 3 bases, with 13 bases remaining between them. In germline, CDR1 is SGHDT, CDR2 YYEEEE. The CDR3 is made up of 15 amino acids. As DNA, the CDR3 is TGTGCCAGCAGCTTGGATGGATGGGGAGGCTACGAGCAGTACTTC. Translation: CASSLDGWGGYEQYF.

This clone was counted a few times. The chain carries TRBV13 and TRBJ1-1; possibly TRBD1 for D (6 bases). This CDR3 region has 13 residues. The V end lost 4 bases, the J end lost 4 bases, and 10 bases lay between the germline ends. CDR1 PRHDT and CDR2 FYEKMQ come from the germline V gene (reference sequence). CDR3 residues: CASSSPGVTEAFF. The CDR3 DNA is TGTGCCAGCAGCTCGCCAGGGGTCACTGAAGCTTTCTTT.

In this sample, this clone turned up a few times. The rearrangement uses TRBV15 and TRBJ2-5, with 8 bases that match TRBD2. The V and J ends lost 3 bases and 5 bases, in that order; junction bases with no gene match: 5. Per the germline V gene, CDR1 is LNHNV and CDR2 is YYDKDF (reference sequence). The CDR3 length is 14 residues. The CDR3 DNA follows: TGTGCCACCAGCAGTCCCGGGACTAGGGAGACCCAGTACTTC. Translation: CATSSPGTRETQYF.